Detailed here is one T cell receptor (beta chain). The antigen is undetermined. The data stem from a study of cytomegalovirus exposure and HLA in healthy donors. As for the study in general: Among 150 million to 200 million T cells, an earlier analysis found roughly 100 million unique TCR beta sequences. Study observations and caveats: As was reported, the classifier diagnosed cytomegalovirus status with high specificity and sensitivity. The investigators catalogued 150 or so TCR beta chains as cytomegalovirus-associated.

Germline CDR1 and CDR2: LNHDA and SQIVND (reference sequence). The CDR3 is made up of 13 amino acids. Trimming cost V 6 bases and J 16 bases, with 22 bases left between them. The PCR was carried out with 60 Vbeta primers and 13 Jbeta primers. Profiled with immunoSEQ multiplex PCR; TCRdb holds only in-frame clones, not every one. Here the sample spans 130,000 or so clones, around 72% being singletons. The TCR originated in a man aged 18 to 30 in good health and CMV-seropositive. The specimen was PBMCs. The rearrangement links TRBV19 to TRBJ2-1; the D gene is possibly TRBD2 (5 bases). The CDR3 sequence is CASRPYSGVKCFF. The CDR3, as DNA: TGTGCCAGTAGGCCTTACTCCGGGGTCAAATGTTTCTTC.